Following are 10 T cell receptor beta chains from one sample sequenced in a study of blood T cell repertoires in COVID-19. Some clones are missing from TCRdb's copy, which holds only in-frame ones; the method was immunoSEQ multiplex PCR. The sample lists 250,000 to 300,000 clones, about nine tenths occurring once. The material sequenced was PBMCs or T cells enriched from blood (not recorded which). These receptors all stem from a woman in her 40s who had recovered from COVID-19.

The CDR3 region is CAWSVNSRHGYTF. CDR3 DNA sequence: TGTGCCTGGAGTGTAAACAGTAGACATGGCTACACCTTC. The rearrangement links TRBV30 to TRBJ1-2; no clear D. CDR1 and CDR2 from the germline V gene are GTSNPN and SVGIG (reference sequence). This CDR3 spans 13 amino acids. Trimming took off 0 bases at V and 6 bases at J, with 11 bases between the two ends. The full variable domain, its missing parts supplied by reference TRBV30 and TRBJ1-2, is SQTIHQWPATLVQPVGSPLSLECTVEGTSNPNLYWYRQAAGRGLQLLFYSVGIGQISSEVPQNLSASRPQDRQFILSSKKLLLSDSGFYLCAWSVNSRHGYTFGSGTRLTVV.

J is TRBJ2-7 and V is TRBV5-1, with D possibly matching TRBD1 (5 bases). This CDR3 contains 13 residues. The V and J ends lost 2 bases and 2 bases respectively, with 8 bases between them. Germline CDR1 is SGHRS and CDR2 is YFSETQ. CDR3 DNA sequence: TGCGCCAGCAGCTTCGGACACCCCTACGAGCAGTACTTC. Protein sequence: CASSFGHPYEQYF. Together with reference TRBV5-1 and TRBJ2-7, the CDR3 gives the full variable domain: KAGVTQTPRYLIKTRGQQVTLSCSPISGHRSVSWYQQTPGQGLQFLFEYFSETQRNKGNFPGRFSGRQFSNSRSEMNVSTLELGDSALYLCASSFGHPYEQYFGPGTRLTVT.

CDR3 nucleotide sequence: TGTGCCAGCAGCCTAGGGACAGGGCATTTCATGAACACTGAAGCTTTCTTT. This codes for CASSLGTGHFMNTEAFF. The chain recombines TRBV4-2 with TRBJ1-1, with 9 positions matching TRBD1. Unmatched junction bases numbered 9, after V lost 4 bases and J lost 0 bases. The CDR3 is 17 residues long. In germline, CDR1 is LGHNA, CDR2 YNFKEQ.

This clone was observed a single time. The gene calls are TRBV11-2 and TRBJ2-1; 16 bases map to TRBD2. The CDR3 has 16 residues. J lost 9 bases, V lost 4 bases, and 6 bases had no gene match. Germline values: CDR1 SGHAT, CDR2 FQNNGV. CDR3 coding DNA: TGTGCCAGCAGCTCCCGGGGGACTAGCGGGAGGGTTGAGCAGTTCTTC. Translating gives CASSSRGTSGRVEQFF.

V is TRBV7-2 and J is TRBJ1-2, with D unclear. The germline CDR1 and CDR2 sequences are SGHTA and FQGNSA. This CDR3 is built from 12 residues. Deletions cut 4 bases from V and 4 bases from J, with 7 bases between. The CDR3 nucleotides are TGTGCCAGCAGCTCCCGTAGCTATGGCTACACCTTC. This sequence encodes CASSSRSYGYTF.

In its sample, this clone was seen many times. This chain links TRBV27 with TRBJ2-7; TRBD1 might be the D (5 bases). Looked up from germline, CDR1 is MNHEY and CDR2 is SMNVEV (reference sequence). The CDR3 runs 13 residues. V shed 6 bases and J shed 3 bases, with 12 bases lying between them. Written as DNA, the CDR3 is TGTGCCAGCAGCCCTGGGGCGAGCTACGAGCAGTACTTC. Translation: CASSPGASYEQYF.

The chain employs TRBV4-3 and TRBJ2-1; D not certain. Trimming pared 4 bases from V and 3 bases from J, leaving 13 bases between. Germline V gene sequence: CDR1 LGHNA, CDR2 YSLEER. The CDR3 sequence is 15 residues long. CDR3: CASSPGLSLYNEQFF. The CDR3 DNA reads TGCGCCAGCAGCCCTGGGCTGTCGCTCTACAATGAGCAGTTCTTC.

This clone was picked up a small number of times. The CDR3 nucleotides read TGTGCCAGCAGTTACTCAGGGGGCGGCTCGGGCTACACCTTC. Amino acid sequence: CASSYSGGGSGYTF. V usage is TRBV6-5 and J usage is TRBJ1-2; 7 bases align to TRBD1. J lost 8 bases, V lost 0 bases, and 6 bases had no gene match. CDR3 length: 14 amino acids. Germline V gene sequence: CDR1 MNHEY, CDR2 SVGAGI.

This clone was counted only a few times. The chain links TRBV7-6 to TRBJ2-1; 7 bases agree with TRBD2. Germline CDR1 SGHVS, CDR2 FNYEAQ. This CDR3 region has 17 residues. Trimming at V came to 2 bases and at J to 7 bases, leaving 14 bases not matched to a gene. Here the CDR3 DNA reads TGTGCCAGCAGCTTAACCGTGACTAGCCCCCCACGTAATGAGCAGTTCTTC. Translating it yields CASSLTVTSPPRNEQFF.

The genes are TRBV5-1 and TRBJ2-1; 7 bases are a match to TRBD1. Per the germline V gene, CDR1 is SGHRS and CDR2 is YFSETQ. V shed 0 bases and J 10 bases; nucleotides not matched to a gene: 19. This CDR3 comprises 18 residues. CDR3 nucleotides: TGCGCCAGCAGCTTGGTGCCGCATGTACCCGGACAGGATAGGGAGCAGTTCTTC. Translated: CASSLVPHVPGQDREQFF.